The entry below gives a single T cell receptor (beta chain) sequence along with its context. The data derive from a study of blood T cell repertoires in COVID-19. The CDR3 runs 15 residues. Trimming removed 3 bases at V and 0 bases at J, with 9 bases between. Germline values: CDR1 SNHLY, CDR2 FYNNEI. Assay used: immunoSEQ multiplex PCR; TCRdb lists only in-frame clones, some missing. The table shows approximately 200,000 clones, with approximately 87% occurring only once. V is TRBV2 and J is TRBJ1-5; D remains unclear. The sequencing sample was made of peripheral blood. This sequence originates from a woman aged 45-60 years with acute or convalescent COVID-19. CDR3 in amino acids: CASSEFTYSNQPQHF. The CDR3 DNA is TGTGCCAGCAGTGAGTTCACCTATAGCAATCAGCCCCAGCATTTT.